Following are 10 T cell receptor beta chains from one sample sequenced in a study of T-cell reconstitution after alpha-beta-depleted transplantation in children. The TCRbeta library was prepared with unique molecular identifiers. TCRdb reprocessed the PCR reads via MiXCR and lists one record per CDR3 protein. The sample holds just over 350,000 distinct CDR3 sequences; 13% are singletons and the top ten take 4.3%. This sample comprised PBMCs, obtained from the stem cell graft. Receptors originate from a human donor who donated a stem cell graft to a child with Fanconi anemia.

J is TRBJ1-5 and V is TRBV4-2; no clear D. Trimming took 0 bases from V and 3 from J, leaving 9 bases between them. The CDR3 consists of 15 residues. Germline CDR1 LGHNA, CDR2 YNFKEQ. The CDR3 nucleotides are TGTGCCAGCAGCCAAGAAGCTAGTTTCAATCAGCCCCAGCATTTT. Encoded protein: CASSQEASFNQPQHF.

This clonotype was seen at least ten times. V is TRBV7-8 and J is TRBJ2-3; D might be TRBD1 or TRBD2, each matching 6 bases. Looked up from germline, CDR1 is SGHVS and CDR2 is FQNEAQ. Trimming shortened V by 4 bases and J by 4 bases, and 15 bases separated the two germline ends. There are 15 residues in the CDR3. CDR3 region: CASSSRGGGSDTQYF. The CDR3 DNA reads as TGTGCCAGCAGCTCCCGTGGAGGGGGTTCAGATACGCAGTATTTT.

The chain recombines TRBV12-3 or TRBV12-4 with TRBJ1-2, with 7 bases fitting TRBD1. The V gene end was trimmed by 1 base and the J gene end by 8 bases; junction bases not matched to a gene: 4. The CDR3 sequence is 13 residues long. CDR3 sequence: CASSLEYRGGYTF. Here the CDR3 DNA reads TGTGCCAGCAGTTTAGAATACAGGGGCGGCTACACCTTC.

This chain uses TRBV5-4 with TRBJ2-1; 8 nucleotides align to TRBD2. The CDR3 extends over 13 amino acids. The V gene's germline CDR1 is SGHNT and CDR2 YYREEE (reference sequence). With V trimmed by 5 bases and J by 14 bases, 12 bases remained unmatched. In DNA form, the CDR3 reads TGTGCCAGCAGTCCCCGGGGGGGTCAAGAAAAGTTCTTC. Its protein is CASSPRGGQEKFF.

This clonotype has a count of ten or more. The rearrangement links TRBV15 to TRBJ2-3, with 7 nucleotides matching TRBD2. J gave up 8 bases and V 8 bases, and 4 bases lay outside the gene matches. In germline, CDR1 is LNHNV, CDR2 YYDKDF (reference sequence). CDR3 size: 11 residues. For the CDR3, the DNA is TGTGCCACCGGGGGGGGAGGTACGCAGTATTTT. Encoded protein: CATGGGGTQYF.

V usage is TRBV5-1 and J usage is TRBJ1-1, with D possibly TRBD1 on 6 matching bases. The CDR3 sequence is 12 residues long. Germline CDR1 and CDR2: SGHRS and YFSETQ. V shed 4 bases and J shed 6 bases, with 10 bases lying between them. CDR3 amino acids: CASSTDRSEAFF. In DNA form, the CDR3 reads TGCGCCAGCAGCACCGACAGGTCTGAAGCTTTCTTT.

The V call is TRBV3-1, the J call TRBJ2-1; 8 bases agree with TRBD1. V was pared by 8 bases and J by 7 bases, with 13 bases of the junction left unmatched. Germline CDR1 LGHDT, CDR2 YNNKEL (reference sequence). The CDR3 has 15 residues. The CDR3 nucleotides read TGTGCCAGCCAACCCCCAGGGGGCTGGTGGAATGAGCAGTTCTTC. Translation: CASQPPGGWWNEQFF.

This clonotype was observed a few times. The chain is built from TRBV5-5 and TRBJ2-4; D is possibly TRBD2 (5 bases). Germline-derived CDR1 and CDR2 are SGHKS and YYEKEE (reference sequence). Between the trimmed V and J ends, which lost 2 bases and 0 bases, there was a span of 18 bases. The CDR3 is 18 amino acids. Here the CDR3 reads CASSFRSSNGIAKNIQYF. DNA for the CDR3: TGTGCCAGCAGCTTCCGTTCGTCAAACGGGATAGCCAAAAACATTCAGTACTTC.

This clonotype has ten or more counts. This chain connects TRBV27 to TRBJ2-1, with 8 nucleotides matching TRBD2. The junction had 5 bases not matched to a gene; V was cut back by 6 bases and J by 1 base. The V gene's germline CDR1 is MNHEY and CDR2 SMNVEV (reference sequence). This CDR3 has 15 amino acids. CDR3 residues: CASRLSGVSYNEQFF. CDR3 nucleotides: TGTGCCAGCAGACTTAGCGGGGTGTCCTACAATGAGCAGTTCTTC.

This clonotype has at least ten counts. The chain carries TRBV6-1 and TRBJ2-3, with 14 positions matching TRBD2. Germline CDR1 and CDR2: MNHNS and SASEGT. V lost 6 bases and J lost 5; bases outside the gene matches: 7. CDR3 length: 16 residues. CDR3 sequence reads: CASSETSGGELDTQYF. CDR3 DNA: TGTGCCAGCAGCGAGACTAGCGGGGGGGAGTTAGATACGCAGTATTTT.